Listed below are T cell receptor beta chains from one sample, sequenced in a study of blood T cell repertoires in COVID-19. Repertoires were generated with immunoSEQ multiplex PCR, while TCRdb's copy carries only in-frame clones and drops some. The sample has 25,000 to 30,000 clones, 89% seen once. Sequenced input: peripheral blood. Receptors originate from a human donor in a cohort sampled during active COVID-19. CDR3s include the opening cysteine and the closing phenylalanine or tryptophan. A D gene is named only where the DNA matches it firmly. The listing skips clone size in some rows; elsewhere it reads once, few, many or a size class.

j_gene | abundance | d_gene | v_gene | len | CDR3aa | CDR3nt
TRBJ1-1 | once | - | TRBV25-1 | 14 | CASSETGLRTEAFF | TGTGCCAGCAGTGAGACAGGACTGAGGACTGAAGCTTTCTTT
TRBJ2-4 | - | - | TRBV4-3 | 13 | CASSSVWGDIQYF | TGCGCCAGCAGCAGTGTCTGGGGAGACATTCAGTACTTC
TRBJ2-1 | - | TRBD2 | TRBV5-1 | 14 | CASTLRGAGDEQFF | TGCGCCAGCACTTTGCGGGGGGCCGGGGATGAGCAGTTCTTC
TRBJ2-3 | - | TRBD2 | TRBV7-3 | 15 | CASSLSGGNVDTQYF | TGTGCCAGCAGCCTAAGCGGGGGGAACGTAGATACGCAGTATTTT
TRBJ1-2 | - | TRBD1 | TRBV19 | 12 | CASSIAQGDYTF | TGTGCCAGTAGTATAGCACAGGGGGACTACACCTTC
TRBJ1-1 | - | TRBD1 | TRBV6-5 | 14 | CASSWYQGATEAFF | TGTGCCAGCAGTTGGTACCAGGGGGCCACTGAAGCTTTCTTT
TRBJ2-7 | medium-sized | - | TRBV27 | 11 | CASALGGEQYF | TGTGCCAGCGCGCTCGGTGGCGAGCAGTACTTC
TRBJ1-1 | - | TRBD1 | TRBV7-2 | 14 | CASSSTGSRTEAFF | TGTGCCAGCAGCTCGACAGGGTCGAGGACTGAAGCTTTCTTT
TRBJ1-1 | - | TRBD1 | TRBV30 | 12 | CAWETGGAGAFF | TGTGCCTGGGAAACAGGGGGCGCGGGGGCTTTCTTT
TRBJ2-7 | - | - | TRBV29-1 | 17 | CSVEGGPGGLFSYEQYF | TGCAGCGTTGAAGGTGGCCCCGGCGGGCTTTTCTCCTACGAGCAGTACTTC
TRBJ1-2 | - | - | TRBV19 | 13 | CASSGRVGDGYTF | TGTGCCAGTAGCGGCCGGGTCGGTGATGGCTACACCTTC
TRBJ1-1 | - | - | TRBV4-1 | 15 | CASSQDGFGNTEAFF | TGCGCCAGCAGCCAAGATGGTTTCGGGAACACTGAAGCTTTCTTT